The rows below give T cell receptor beta chains drawn from one sample of a study of T cell responses to AZD1222 COVID-19 vaccine. Only in-frame clones appear in the TCRdb table, and some are missing; sequencing was by immunoSEQ multiplex PCR. The data show over 150,000 clones, 70% to 90% seen once. Sequencing used peripheral blood, obtained 28 days after the second AZD1222 dose. The receptors come from an adult who received the AZD1222 COVID-19 vaccine. Both conserved end residues are part of each CDR3. Fields, in order: J gene, clone size, V gene, CDR3 length, D gene, CDR3 DNA, CDR3 protein. A D gene is named only where the DNA matches it firmly. The size field is filled for only some rows; it gives once, few, many or a size class.

j_call: TRBJ2-2; clone_size: .; v_call: TRBV3-1/TRBV3-2; cdr3_length: 14; d_call: .; cdr3_nt: TGTGCCAGCAGCGATACACTAGCTACCGGGGAGCTGTTTTTT; cdr3_aa: CASSDTLATGELFF
j_call: TRBJ2-7; clone_size: .; v_call: TRBV29-1; cdr3_length: 12; d_call: .; cdr3_nt: TGCAGCGTTGTCTTGGGCACCTACGAGCAGTACTTC; cdr3_aa: CSVVLGTYEQYF
j_call: TRBJ1-6; clone_size: .; v_call: TRBV6-5; cdr3_length: 15; d_call: TRBD1; cdr3_nt: TGTGCCAGCACCCCAGGGGGGGGCGCAGGTTCACCCCTCCACTTT; cdr3_aa: CASTPGGGAGSPLHF
j_call: TRBJ2-2; clone_size: .; v_call: TRBV7-9; cdr3_length: 19; d_call: .; cdr3_nt: TGTGCCAGCAGCTTAGTCGGTCCGCCCTCGGGGACGAACACCGGGGAGCTGTTTTTT; cdr3_aa: CASSLVGPPSGTNTGELFF
j_call: TRBJ2-2; clone_size: .; v_call: TRBV3-1/TRBV3-2; cdr3_length: 16; d_call: TRBD2; cdr3_nt: TGTGCCAGCAGCCAAGATCGTCTAGCGGGGACCGGGGAGCTGTTTTTT; cdr3_aa: CASSQDRLAGTGELFF
j_call: TRBJ2-7; clone_size: .; v_call: TRBV5-1; cdr3_length: 13; d_call: .; cdr3_nt: TGCGCCAGCCGTCTGGGACAAGCCTACGAGCAGTACTTC; cdr3_aa: CASRLGQAYEQYF
j_call: TRBJ1-6; clone_size: .; v_call: TRBV5-8; cdr3_length: 13; d_call: .; cdr3_nt: TGTGCCAGCAGCTTATACAGCCTGTCACCCCTCCACTTT; cdr3_aa: CASSLYSLSPLHF
j_call: TRBJ2-1; clone_size: .; v_call: TRBV6-5; cdr3_length: 13; d_call: .; cdr3_nt: TGTGCCAGCACACTCATCGGGACGAATGAGCAGTTCTTC; cdr3_aa: CASTLIGTNEQFF
j_call: TRBJ1-3; clone_size: .; v_call: TRBV30; cdr3_length: 16; d_call: .; cdr3_nt: TGTGCCTGGAGTGTACACGCGATTATCTCTGGAAACACCATATATTTT; cdr3_aa: CAWSVHAIISGNTIYF
j_call: TRBJ2-7; clone_size: .; v_call: TRBV20-1; cdr3_length: 13; d_call: .; cdr3_nt: TGCAGTGCTAGTAGGCAGGCCTCAGGAGGGCAGTACTTC; cdr3_aa: CSASRQASGGQYF
j_call: TRBJ2-1; clone_size: .; v_call: TRBV10-1; cdr3_length: 14; d_call: .; cdr3_nt: TGCGCCAGCAGTGAACTAGGTTCTCACAATGAGCAGTTCTTC; cdr3_aa: CASSELGSHNEQFF
j_call: TRBJ2-1; clone_size: .; v_call: TRBV20-1; cdr3_length: 14; d_call: .; cdr3_nt: TGCAGTGCTAGTTTAAGGGCGGGATCCAATGAGCAGTTCTTC; cdr3_aa: CSASLRAGSNEQFF
j_call: TRBJ1-1; clone_size: .; v_call: TRBV14; cdr3_length: 14; d_call: .; cdr3_nt: TGTGCCAGCAGCCCCCGCGCGCTGAACACTGAAGCTTTCTTT; cdr3_aa: CASSPRALNTEAFF
j_call: TRBJ2-3; clone_size: .; v_call: TRBV19; cdr3_length: 11; d_call: .; cdr3_nt: TGTGCCAGTAGATTAACAGATACGCAGTATTTT; cdr3_aa: CASRLTDTQYF
j_call: TRBJ1-1; clone_size: few; v_call: TRBV14; cdr3_length: 15; d_call: .; cdr3_nt: TGTGCCAGCAGCCCATTGACTATCAGGGGCCCTGAAGCTTTCTTT; cdr3_aa: CASSPLTIRGPEAFF
j_call: TRBJ1-2; clone_size: .; v_call: TRBV18; cdr3_length: 16; d_call: .; cdr3_nt: TGTGCCAGCTCTGATTATTCCGTCGGCCGGGTCTATGGCTACACCTTC; cdr3_aa: CASSDYSVGRVYGYTF
j_call: TRBJ2-1; clone_size: once; v_call: TRBV24-1; cdr3_length: 11; d_call: .; cdr3_nt: TGTGCCACCAGTGTTGCCAATGAGCAGTTCTTC; cdr3_aa: CATSVANEQFF
j_call: TRBJ1-2; clone_size: .; v_call: TRBV9; cdr3_length: 15; d_call: TRBD1; cdr3_nt: TGTGCCAGCAGCTCCGTTGGGACAGGGAGGGATGGCTACACCTTC; cdr3_aa: CASSSVGTGRDGYTF
j_call: TRBJ2-1; clone_size: .; v_call: TRBV18; cdr3_length: 15; d_call: TRBD2; cdr3_nt: TGTGCCAGCTCACGGACTAGCGGAACCCACAATGAGCAGTTCTTC; cdr3_aa: CASSRTSGTHNEQFF
j_call: TRBJ1-6; clone_size: few; v_call: TRBV2; cdr3_length: 14; d_call: .; cdr3_nt: TGTGCCAGCAGGGGGGGGACTACCGTGGAGTATTCTCACTTT; cdr3_aa: CASRGGTTVEYSHF
j_call: TRBJ1-3; clone_size: .; v_call: TRBV3-1/TRBV3-2; cdr3_length: 17; d_call: TRBD1; cdr3_nt: TGTGCCAGCAGCCCGAAGGCAGGGACAGTCTCTGGAAACACCATATATTTT; cdr3_aa: CASSPKAGTVSGNTIYF
j_call: TRBJ2-1; clone_size: .; v_call: TRBV13; cdr3_length: 13; d_call: .; cdr3_nt: TGTGCCAGCAGCTCTCACTTCTACAATGAGCAGTTCTTC; cdr3_aa: CASSSHFYNEQFF
j_call: TRBJ1-3; clone_size: .; v_call: TRBV6-6; cdr3_length: 15; d_call: .; cdr3_nt: TGTGCCAGCGGGTCGGGGGGCCGGTTTGGAAACACCATATATTTT; cdr3_aa: CASGSGGRFGNTIYF
j_call: TRBJ2-7; clone_size: .; v_call: TRBV4-2; cdr3_length: 15; d_call: TRBD2; cdr3_nt: TGTGCCAGCAGCCAAGAGAACAGCGGGGGGCGTGAGCAGTACTTC; cdr3_aa: CASSQENSGGREQYF
j_call: TRBJ1-2; clone_size: .; v_call: TRBV28; cdr3_length: 11; d_call: .; cdr3_nt: TGTGCCAGCGAGTCCACCTACGGCTACACCTTC; cdr3_aa: CASESTYGYTF
j_call: TRBJ1-2; clone_size: .; v_call: TRBV27; cdr3_length: 18; d_call: TRBD1; cdr3_nt: TGTGCCAGCAGTTTAGGGATCATCAGGACAGGGGGCCTCTATGGCTACACCTTC; cdr3_aa: CASSLGIIRTGGLYGYTF
j_call: TRBJ1-1; clone_size: few; v_call: TRBV29-1; cdr3_length: 14; d_call: TRBD1; cdr3_nt: TGCAGCGTCGCAGGGACAGGTTCGAACACTGAAGCTTTCTTT; cdr3_aa: CSVAGTGSNTEAFF
j_call: TRBJ1-2; clone_size: few; v_call: TRBV19; cdr3_length: 13; d_call: TRBD1; cdr3_nt: TGTGCCAGTAGTATCGGGACAGTCAATGGCTACACCTTC; cdr3_aa: CASSIGTVNGYTF
j_call: TRBJ1-2; clone_size: .; v_call: TRBV12-3/TRBV12-4; cdr3_length: 13; d_call: .; cdr3_nt: TGTGCCAGCAGCTCATTACGGGGAGAGGGCTACACCTTC; cdr3_aa: CASSSLRGEGYTF
j_call: TRBJ2-2; clone_size: .; v_call: TRBV19; cdr3_length: 14; d_call: .; cdr3_nt: TGTGCCAGTAGTATCGAGGAGAACACCGGGGAGCTGTTTTTT; cdr3_aa: CASSIEENTGELFF
j_call: TRBJ1-2; clone_size: .; v_call: TRBV7-2; cdr3_length: 14; d_call: TRBD1; cdr3_nt: TGTGCCAGCAGCCCCAGACAGGGACGCACTGGCTACACCTTC; cdr3_aa: CASSPRQGRTGYTF
j_call: TRBJ1-1; clone_size: .; v_call: TRBV18; cdr3_length: 15; d_call: .; cdr3_nt: TGTGCCACCACCCCGATCAGCTCGGGTCCCACTGAAGCTTTCTTT; cdr3_aa: CATTPISSGPTEAFF
j_call: TRBJ2-1; clone_size: .; v_call: TRBV6-2/TRBV6-3; cdr3_length: 16; d_call: .; cdr3_nt: TGTGCCAGCAGTTTACTCGGACGGGGGGCCGGCAATGAGCAGTTCTTC; cdr3_aa: CASSLLGRGAGNEQFF
j_call: TRBJ2-1; clone_size: .; v_call: TRBV7-2; cdr3_length: 13; d_call: .; cdr3_nt: TGTGCCAGCAGCATAGTGGGCTACAATGAGCAGTTCTTC; cdr3_aa: CASSIVGYNEQFF
j_call: TRBJ2-2; clone_size: once; v_call: TRBV7-2; cdr3_length: 15; d_call: TRBD1; cdr3_nt: TGTGCCAGCAGCCTGGACAGGGGGAACACCGGGGAGCTGTTTTTT; cdr3_aa: CASSLDRGNTGELFF
j_call: TRBJ1-2; clone_size: .; v_call: TRBV7-2; cdr3_length: 15; d_call: .; cdr3_nt: TGTGCCAGCAGCTTAGAAGGGCAGGGATGGAATGGCTACACCTTC; cdr3_aa: CASSLEGQGWNGYTF
j_call: TRBJ2-2; clone_size: once; v_call: TRBV2; cdr3_length: 13; d_call: .; cdr3_nt: TGTGCCAGCCGAGGGGGACGGACCGGGGAGCTGTTTTTT; cdr3_aa: CASRGGRTGELFF
j_call: TRBJ1-2; clone_size: .; v_call: TRBV3-1/TRBV3-2; cdr3_length: 14; d_call: .; cdr3_nt: TGTGCCAGCAGCCAAGATCCCAAGTCGGGAGGCTACACCTTC; cdr3_aa: CASSQDPKSGGYTF
j_call: TRBJ1-2; clone_size: .; v_call: TRBV6-6; cdr3_length: 10; d_call: .; cdr3_nt: TGTGCCAGCACGGAGAATGGCTACACCTTC; cdr3_aa: CASTENGYTF
j_call: TRBJ1-3; clone_size: .; v_call: TRBV7-2; cdr3_length: 15; d_call: TRBD1; cdr3_nt: TGTGCCAGCAGCCAAGGACAGGCCTCTGGAAACACCATATATTTT; cdr3_aa: CASSQGQASGNTIYF
j_call: TRBJ1-4; clone_size: .; v_call: TRBV30; cdr3_length: 12; d_call: .; cdr3_nt: TGTGCCTGGGCAGGAGTTAATGAAAAACTGTTTTTT; cdr3_aa: CAWAGVNEKLFF